This entry lists 15 T cell receptor beta chains sequenced from one sample in a study of cytomegalovirus exposure and HLA in healthy donors. In the PCR, 60 Vbeta and 13 Jbeta primers were used. Using immunoSEQ multiplex PCR, the repertoire was profiled, and TCRdb retains in-frame clones only, with some absent. The table shows 250,000 to 350,000 clones, with 86% occurring only once. What was sequenced was PBMCs. The receptors shown here come from a man in his forties in good health and CMV-seropositive.

This clone was seen once. The chain carries TRBV7-2 and TRBJ2-1; tentative D call: TRBD2 (6 bases). Germline V gene lookup returns CDR1 SGHTA and CDR2 FQGNSA. The CDR3 spans 15 residues. Trimming took off 5 bases at V and 14 bases at J, with 25 bases between the two ends. The CDR3 DNA reads TGTGCCAGCAGCCCCCCCCGGGACTGGAGAGACTTAAAGTTCTTC. Translating it yields CASSPPRDWRDLKFF.

This clone was observed a single time. The rearrangement joins TRBV4-1 to TRBJ2-7, with D possibly being TRBD2 (5 bases). The CDR3 length is 17 residues. Deletions cut 5 bases from V and 3 bases from J, with 23 bases between. CDR1 and CDR2 (germline): MGHRA, YSYEKL. CDR3 amino acids: CASSSPERGSRRYEQYF. The CDR3, as DNA: TGCGCCAGCAGCAGCCCCGAGCGAGGGAGCCGGCGCTACGAGCAGTACTTC.

This rearrangement joins TRBV5-1 to TRBJ2-7, with 7 bases fitting TRBD1. The CDR3 is 15 amino acids. CDR1 and CDR2 (germline): SGHRS, YFSETQ. V lost 4 bases and J lost 2; bases outside the gene matches: 9. In DNA form, the CDR3 reads TGCGCCAGCAGCACCTGGACAGGCGCCACCTACGAGCAGTACTTC. This codes for CASSTWTGATYEQYF.

This rearrangement joins TRBV13 to TRBJ2-1, with 12 bases fitting TRBD2. This CDR3 has 16 amino acids. Trimming at V came to 4 bases and at J to 1 base, leaving 2 bases not matched to a gene. The germline gives CDR1 PRHDT, CDR2 FYEKMQ (reference sequence). The CDR3 loop is CASSSLAGGSYNEQFF. The CDR3 DNA is TGTGCCAGCAGCTCTCTAGCGGGAGGGTCCTACAATGAGCAGTTCTTC.

V usage is TRBV4-1 and J usage is TRBJ1-2, with 7 bases aligning to TRBD1. Germline V gives CDR1 MGHRA, CDR2 YSYEKL. The CDR3 consists of 14 residues. V was pared by 2 bases and J by 4 bases, with 4 bases of the junction left unmatched. CDR3 in amino acids: CASSQMGQLYGYTF. The CDR3 DNA reads TGCGCCAGCAGCCAAATGGGACAGCTCTATGGCTACACCTTC.

This rearrangement joins TRBV7-2 to TRBJ2-7, with 12 nucleotides matching TRBD2. CDR3 length: 15 amino acids. The V segment lost 4 bases and the J segment 3 bases; nucleotides outside the gene matches: 4. Germline V gene lookup returns CDR1 SGHTA and CDR2 FQGNSA. The CDR3 here is CASSSATSGGYEQYF. The CDR3 DNA reads as TGTGCCAGCAGCTCGGCGACTAGCGGGGGCTACGAGCAGTACTTC.

This chain joins TRBV7-9 and TRBJ2-2; D is uncertain. Germline V gives CDR1 SEHNR, CDR2 FQNEAQ (reference sequence). Trimming left V 2 bases short and J 3 bases short, with 7 bases between. CDR3 length equals 14 residues. The CDR3 here is CASSLSSHTGELFF. CDR3 in DNA: TGTGCCAGCAGCTTATCCAGTCACACCGGGGAGCTGTTTTTT.

The CDR3 is CASSKIGPTVNNEQFF. DNA of the CDR3: TGTGCCAGCAGCAAAATTGGGCCTACCGTGAACAATGAGCAGTTCTTC. The rearrangement joins TRBV21-1 to TRBJ2-1; the D call of TRBD1 is as the table states it, not checked on the DNA. TRBV21-1 is shown as a pseudogene. The CDR3 extends over 16 amino acids.

This clone came up once. The chain recombines TRBV5-1 with TRBJ1-4, with 7 bases identical to TRBD1. CDR1 is SGHRS and CDR2 is YFSETQ in the germline V gene. The CDR3 consists of 17 residues. The V segment lost 0 bases and the J segment 0 bases; nucleotides outside the gene matches: 5. This CDR3 is CASSLAGTAATNEKLFF. The CDR3, as DNA: TGCGCCAGCAGCTTGGCCGGGACAGCAGCAACTAATGAAAAACTGTTTTTT. The whole variable domain, filled in from reference TRBV5-1 and TRBJ1-4, reads KAGVTQTPRYLIKTRGQQVTLSCSPISGHRSVSWYQQTPGQGLQFLFEYFSETQRNKGNFPGRFSGRQFSNSRSEMNVSTLELGDSALYLCASSLAGTAATNEKLFFGSGTQLSVL.

The CDR3 DNA is TGTGCCAGTACCTCCGGGACAGGGGCCTACGAGCAGTACTTC. It is translated as CASTSGTGAYEQYF. This chain connects TRBV19 to TRBJ2-7, with TRBD1 matching 10 bases. The ends lost 7 bases at V and 2 bases at J; junction bases unmatched: 5. The CDR3 consists of 14 residues. The germline V gene encodes CDR1 LNHDA and CDR2 SQIVND (reference sequence). Using reference TRBV19 and TRBJ2-7 for the parts outside the CDR3, the full variable domain is DGGITQSPKYLFRKEGQNVTLSCEQNLNHDAMYWYRQDPGQGLRLIYYSQIVNDFQKGDIAEGYSVSREKKESFPLTVTSAQKNPTAFYLCASTSGTGAYEQYFGPGTRLTVT.

The chain's CDR3 is CASSRIREDTGELFF. The CDR3 DNA reads TGTGCCAGCTCCAGGATTCGGGAGGACACCGGGGAGCTGTTTTTT. The V call is TRBV7-9, the J call TRBJ2-2, with 7 bases fitting TRBD2. V shed 8 bases and J 3 bases; nucleotides not matched to a gene: 9. This CDR3 has 15 residues. Germline loops: CDR1 SEHNR, CDR2 FQNEAQ (reference sequence).

The genes are TRBV5-1 and TRBJ2-3, with 11 bases that match TRBD2. V lost 4 bases to trimming and J lost 0 bases; unmatched junction nucleotides: 4. CDR3 length: 16 amino acids. Per the germline V gene, CDR1 is SGHRS and CDR2 is YFSETQ. The CDR3 reads CASSPGLAVSTDTQYF. The CDR3 DNA reads as TGCGCCAGCAGCCCGGGACTAGCGGTTAGCACAGATACGCAGTATTTT.

This clone was found a few times. The chain recombines TRBV7-3 with TRBJ1-1; D is undetermined. The V end lost 5 bases, the J end lost 7 bases, and 8 bases lay between the germline ends. This CDR3 region has 11 residues. Looked up from germline, CDR1 is SGHTA and CDR2 is FQGTGA. The CDR3 DNA reads TGTGCCAGCAGCGGAGGCAATGAAGCTTTCTTT. Amino acid sequence: CASSGGNEAFF.

The chain uses TRBV6-5 and TRBJ1-2; no reliable D call. The length of the CDR3 is 15 residues. V lost 6 bases to trimming and J lost 4 bases, with 18 bases between them. Germline V gene sequence: CDR1 MNHEY, CDR2 SVGAGI. This CDR3 is CASSPTRTVAYGYTF. CDR3 DNA sequence: TGTGCCAGCAGCCCTACCCGAACAGTCGCCTATGGCTACACCTTC.

This clone was observed a handful of times. The chain has TRBV27 and TRBJ2-5; 10 nucleotides match TRBD1. The J call is in doubt because the DNA end fits TRBJ2-7 better. Per germline, CDR1 MNHEY and CDR2 SMNVEV (reference sequence). This CDR3 is 13 amino acids long. This chain's CDR3 is CASWTGGSYEQYF. The CDR3 coding sequence is TGTGCCAGCTGGACAGGGGGGTCCTACGAGCAGTACTTC.